The 9 T cell receptor beta chains below all came from one sample that was sequenced in a study of identical twins. TCRdb re-called the 5' RACE reads with MiXCR, one entry per CDR3 protein. This table has hundreds of thousands of distinct CDR3 sequences, 21% appearing once. This sample was shared with a second study, whose subject was T cells expressing NK-cell markers.

The source material was PBMCs. These receptors were obtained from a woman aged 18-29 years in good health.

The DNA of the CDR3 is TGTGCCAGCAGCCCCCGGGACAGAACCTACAATGAGCAGTTCTTC. This gives the protein CASSPRDRTYNEQFF. The chain recombines TRBV7-2 with TRBJ2-1; 7 nucleotides line up with TRBD1. V gave up 5 bases and J gave up 2 bases; unmatched junction bases: 6. Germline values: CDR1 SGHTA, CDR2 FQGNSA. The CDR3 length is 15 residues.

This clonotype appeared many times. Sequence at one end of the junction differs from germline and may be a read error. The V gene is TRBV5-6, the J gene TRBJ2-7; TRBD1 might be the D (5 bases). This CDR3 region has 11 residues. Germline CDR1 SGHDT, CDR2 YYEEEE. CDR3 bases: TGTGCCAGCAGCTCGATTAGACAGTCGGACTTC. It specifies CASSSIRQSDF.

This clonotype has only a few counts. The rearrangement links TRBV4-3 to TRBJ2-3, with D tentatively TRBD1 (7 bases). Germline lookup yields CDR1 LGHNA and CDR2 YSLEER. V lost 0 bases and J lost 4, with 20 bases in between. The CDR3 is 18 amino acids. The CDR3 spells CASSQEPPTGRYADTQYF. The CDR3 DNA is TGCGCCAGCAGCCAAGAGCCCCCGACAGGGAGGTATGCAGATACGCAGTATTTT.

This chain joins TRBV9 and TRBJ2-3; 11 positions match TRBD1. This CDR3 region has 18 residues. J was trimmed by 2 bases and V by 2 bases; bases with no gene match: 10. CDR1 is SGDLS, CDR2 YYNGEE, per germline. CDR3 DNA sequence: TGTGCCAGCAGCGTCGGGACAGGGGGGCCGGCGGCCACAGATACGCAGTATTTT. Translated: CASSVGTGGPAATDTQYF.

This clonotype appeared a few times. The chain joins TRBV9 to TRBJ1-2; TRBD1 aligns across 10 bases. The ends lost 2 bases at V and 0 bases at J; junction bases unmatched: 4. Germline loops: CDR1 SGDLS, CDR2 YYNGEE. This CDR3 contains 16 residues. CDR3 region: CASSVMTGGPNYGYTF. In DNA form, the CDR3 reads TGTGCCAGCAGCGTTATGACAGGGGGCCCTAACTATGGCTACACCTTC.

V and J are TRBV27 and TRBJ2-1; 9 nucleotides line up with TRBD2. Per germline, CDR1 MNHEY and CDR2 SMNVEV (reference sequence). The J segment lost 8 bases and the V segment lost 4 bases, leaving 12 bases of the junction unmatched. CDR3 length: 16 residues. The CDR3 region has the DNA TGTGCCAGCAGTTCGCGGGAGGGCACGGTTTTCCATGAGCAGTTCTTC. Translation: CASSSREGTVFHEQFF.

The chain recombines TRBV28 with TRBJ2-7, with TRBD2 matching 8 bases. CDR1 is MDHEN, CDR2 SYDVKM, per germline. Trimming at V came to 4 bases and at J to 1 base, leaving 6 bases not matched to a gene. The CDR3 spans 15 residues. The CDR3 DNA sequence: TGTGCCAGCAGTTCCAGCGGGGGTGGGTCCTACGAGCAGTACTTC. Protein: CASSSSGGGSYEQYF. The whole variable domain, remainder taken from reference TRBV28 and TRBJ2-7, is DVKVTQSSRYLVKRTGEKVFLECVQDMDHENMFWYRQDPGLGLRLIYFSYDVKMKEKGDIPEGYSVSREKKERFSLILESASTNQTSMYLCASSSSGGGSYEQYFGPGTRLTVT.

This clonotype came up a few times. This sequence joins TRBV12-5 and TRBJ2-1; D call uncertain. This CDR3 is 14 amino acids long. The germline V gene has CDR1 LGHNT and CDR2 FRNRAP. The V end lost 4 bases, the J end lost 0 bases, and 7 bases lay between the germline ends. For the CDR3, the DNA is TGTGCTAGTGGTTGGGGTAGCTCCTACAATGAGCAGTTCTTC. Protein product: CASGWGSSYNEQFF.

This clonotype was seen at least ten times. The rearrangement joins TRBV12-3 or TRBV12-4 to TRBJ1-1; possible D gene TRBD1, 5 bases. The CDR3 consists of 13 residues. V lost 7 bases to trimming and J lost 3 bases, with 12 bases between them. The CDR3 sequence is CASTDPGDTEAFF. Here the CDR3 DNA reads TGTGCCAGCACCGACCCGGGGGACACTGAAGCTTTCTTT.